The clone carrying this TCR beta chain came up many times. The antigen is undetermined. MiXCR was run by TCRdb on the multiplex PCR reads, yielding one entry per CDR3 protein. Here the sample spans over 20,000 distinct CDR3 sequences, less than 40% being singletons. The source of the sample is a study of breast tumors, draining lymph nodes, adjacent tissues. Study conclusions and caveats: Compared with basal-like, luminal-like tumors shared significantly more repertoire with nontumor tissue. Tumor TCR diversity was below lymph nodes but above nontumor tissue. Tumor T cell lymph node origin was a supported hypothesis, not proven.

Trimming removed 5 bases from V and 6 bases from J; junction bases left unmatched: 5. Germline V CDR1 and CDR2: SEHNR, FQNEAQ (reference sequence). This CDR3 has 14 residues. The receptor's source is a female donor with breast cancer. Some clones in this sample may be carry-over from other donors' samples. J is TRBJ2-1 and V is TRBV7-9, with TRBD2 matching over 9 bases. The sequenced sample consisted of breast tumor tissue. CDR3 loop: CASSPGLAFNEQFF. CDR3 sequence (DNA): TGTGCCAGCAGCCCGGGACTAGCCTTCAATGAGCAGTTCTTC.